A single sample is the source of the 21 T cell receptor beta chains below, sequenced in a study of patients and donors after allogeneic stem cell transplantation. From the RT-PCR reads, TCRdb called clonotypes with MiXCR, one entry per CDR3 protein. The sample lists about 40,000 distinct CDR3 sequences, over 25% occurring once. The sample comprised blood, either unsorted or a sorted T cell fraction (not recorded which). The receptors stem from a human donor who was either an allogeneic HSCT recipient or a stem cell or donor lymphocyte infusion donor (not recorded which). It is not recorded whose cells these are; they may come from a transplant donor.

The J gene is TRBJ2-4, the V gene TRBV6-2 or TRBV6-3; TRBD1 aligns across 7 bases. Germline V gene sequence: CDR1 MNHEY, CDR2 SVGEGT. Trimming removed 5 bases from V and 3 bases from J; junction bases left unmatched: 10. This CDR3 has 16 amino acids. This CDR3 is CASSHPGRTGKNIQYF. The CDR3 DNA reads as TGTGCCAGCAGTCACCCTGGCCGGACAGGCAAAAACATTCAGTACTTC.

This clonotype was recorded at least ten times. The chain has TRBV12-3 or TRBV12-4 and TRBJ1-4; no firm D call. CDR3 size: 12 residues. Trimming shortened V by 5 bases and J by 4 bases, and 5 bases separated the two germline ends. The CDR3 spells CASSLHNEKLFF. CDR3 DNA: TGTGCCAGCAGTCTCCATAATGAAAAACTGTTTTTT.

This clonotype was observed a few times. In DNA, the CDR3 is TGCGCCAGCAGCCAAGATTGGGCCGGGACATCGGAGCGGAGGTACGAGCAGTACTTC. Translation gives CASSQDWAGTSERRYEQYF. V usage is TRBV4-3 and J usage is TRBJ2-7; D is possibly TRBD1 (6 bases). This CDR3 region has 19 residues. V lost 0 bases and J lost 4, with 25 bases in between. CDR1 and CDR2 (germline): LGHNA, YSLEER.

This chain connects TRBV14 to TRBJ2-3; D may be TRBD1 (6 bases). The germline gives CDR1 SGHDN, CDR2 FVKESK. The V end lost 4 bases, the J end lost 2 bases, and 19 bases lay between the germline ends. The CDR3 sequence is 17 residues long. The CDR3 DNA follows: TGTGCCAGCAGCCGTTCGTGGACAGAATTTTTCACAGATACGCAGTATTTT. Residues: CASSRSWTEFFTDTQYF.

The chain joins TRBV12-3 or TRBV12-4 to TRBJ2-1; TRBD2 matches 15 bases. After removal of 2 bases from V and 6 bases from J, the junction contained 5 bases not matched to a gene. The CDR3 runs 17 residues. The CDR3 spells CASSLRTSGRVGNEQFF. The DNA of the CDR3 is TGTGCCAGCAGTTTACGGACTAGCGGGAGGGTCGGCAATGAGCAGTTCTTC.

V is TRBV6-5 and J is TRBJ1-1; D uncertain. This CDR3 region has 13 residues. V was pared by 3 bases and J by 5 bases, with 10 bases between. Germline CDR1 reads MNHEY; CDR2 reads SVGAGI. The CDR3 loop is CASSYSKGTEAFF. CDR3 nucleotides: TGTGCCAGCAGTTATTCGAAGGGTACTGAAGCTTTCTTT.

This clonotype was seen more than once but under ten times. V gene TRBV4-2 combines with J gene TRBJ1-4, with 7 bases matching TRBD1. The CDR3 has 16 amino acids. V was pared by 0 bases and J by 7 bases, with 8 bases of the junction left unmatched. Germline V gene sequence: CDR1 LGHNA, CDR2 YNFKEQ. The CDR3 sequence: CASSQELAGGGEKLFF. Written as DNA, the CDR3 is TGTGCCAGCAGCCAAGAATTGGCAGGGGGAGGTGAAAAACTGTTTTTT.

The gene calls are TRBV15 and TRBJ2-2; D is perhaps TRBD2 (5 bases). V lost 1 base to trimming and J lost 8 bases, with 17 bases between them. Germline CDR1 is LNHNV and CDR2 is YYDKDF (reference sequence). The length of the CDR3 is 16 residues. The CDR3 protein is CATSRVRLAGEGELFF. The CDR3 nucleotides read TGTGCCACCAGCAGAGTACGGCTAGCTGGCGAGGGGGAGCTGTTTTTT.

This clonotype was observed at least ten times. The chain joins TRBV6-5 to TRBJ1-1, with 8 bases that match TRBD1. CDR3 length: 14 residues. Germline V CDR1 and CDR2: MNHEY, SVGAGI. After removal of 6 bases from V and 8 bases from J, the junction contained 11 bases not matched to a gene. CDR3 loop: CASSLDWDRQEAFF. The CDR3 DNA is TGTGCCAGCAGCCTTGATTGGGACAGGCAAGAAGCTTTCTTT.

CDR3 coding DNA: TGTGCCAGCAAGAAGGGGTGGTATGGCTACACCTTC. Protein product: CASKKGWYGYTF. The chain recombines TRBV27 with TRBJ1-2; D perhaps matches TRBD1 (5 bases). This CDR3 has 12 amino acids. V was cut by 7 bases and J by 5 bases, with 11 bases left in between. Germline CDR1 is MNHEY and CDR2 is SMNVEV (reference sequence).

This rearrangement joins TRBV12-5 to TRBJ2-3; D remains ambiguous. Germline loops: CDR1 LGHNT, CDR2 FRNRAP. The length of the CDR3 is 14 residues. V was cut by 4 bases and J by 2 bases, with 10 bases left in between. Here the CDR3 reads CASGYSSVTDTQYF. CDR3 nucleotide sequence: TGTGCTAGTGGTTACTCGAGCGTCACAGATACGCAGTATTTT.

The CDR3 spells CATTEDRGFLAKNIQYF. For the CDR3, the DNA is TGTGCCACCACGGAGGACAGGGGCTTCCTAGCCAAAAACATTCAGTACTTC. The J gene is TRBJ2-4, the V gene TRBV15; TRBD1 matches 9 bases. The germline V gene has CDR1 LNHNV and CDR2 YYDKDF (reference sequence). The junction had 10 bases not matched to a gene; V was cut back by 7 bases and J by 0 bases. The CDR3 length is 17 residues.

This clonotype was detected many times. CDR3 region: CSAPGGWTGVPYSNQPQHF. The CDR3 coding sequence is TGCAGTGCGCCCGGGGGTTGGACAGGGGTGCCATATAGCAATCAGCCCCAGCATTTT. This chain links TRBV20-1 with TRBJ1-5, with 9 bases identical to TRBD1. This CDR3 has 19 amino acids. Trimming at V came to 6 bases and at J to 0 bases, leaving 18 bases not matched to a gene. From germline, CDR1 is DFQATT and CDR2 SNEGSKA (reference sequence).

V and J are TRBV7-2 and TRBJ2-3, with 8 bases matching TRBD2. J was trimmed by 4 bases and V by 2 bases; bases with no gene match: 5. The CDR3 runs 15 residues. CDR1 SGHTA and CDR2 FQGNSA come from the germline V gene. This CDR3 is CASSLTGREADTQYF. The CDR3 DNA follows: TGTGCCAGCAGCTTAACGGGGCGGGAGGCAGATACGCAGTATTTT.

The genes are TRBV6-6 and TRBJ1-5, with no clear D. V dropped 6 bases and J dropped 4 bases, with 4 bases sitting between them. Germline CDR1 reads MNHNY; CDR2 reads SVGAGI (reference sequence). The CDR3 covers 11 residues. The CDR3 sequence: CASSPNQPQHF. CDR3 sequence (DNA): TGTGCCAGCAGCCCAAATCAGCCCCAGCATTTT.

This clonotype came up many times. The rearrangement links TRBV27 to TRBJ1-3, with a possible D match to TRBD1 (5 bases). Trimming pared 3 bases from V and 0 bases from J, leaving 12 bases between. CDR1 is MNHEY, CDR2 SMNVEV, per germline (reference sequence). The CDR3 is 16 residues long. CDR3 bases: TGTGCCAGCAGTTTGGTTGGGGCGAGCTCTGGAAACACCATATATTTT. It translates to CASSLVGASSGNTIYF.

The chain has TRBV4-3 and TRBJ1-2, with 8 bases that match TRBD1. Per the germline V gene, CDR1 is LGHNA and CDR2 is YSLEER. The CDR3 spans 14 residues. The ends lost 5 bases at V and 3 bases at J; junction bases unmatched: 5. The CDR3 is CASSSGTGYYGYTF. CDR3 in DNA: TGCGCCAGCAGCTCGGGGACAGGCTACTATGGCTACACCTTC.

This clonotype was recorded a few times. The V and J genes are TRBV28 and TRBJ1-1; a weak D match, TRBD1 (6 bases). Deletions cut 5 bases from V and 5 bases from J, with 12 bases between. Germline lookup yields CDR1 MDHEN and CDR2 SYDVKM. The CDR3 spans 13 residues. CDR3 residues: CASSLQGRTEAFF. The CDR3 DNA is TGTGCCAGCAGTCTACAGGGTCGGACTGAAGCTTTCTTT.

A remark on this clonotype: Just one base apart from a much larger clone, this may be a read error. V gene TRBV24-1 combines with J gene TRBJ1-5; D is unresolved. Per the germline V gene, CDR1 is KGHDR and CDR2 is SFDVKD. This CDR3 contains 18 residues. CDR3 bases: TGTGCCACCAGTGATTTGCAACGGGCAGTCTATAGCATTCAGCCCCAGCATTTT. Amino acid sequence: CATSDLQRAVYSIQPQHF.

The chain recombines TRBV4-3 with TRBJ2-1, with a tentative D call TRBD1 (6 bases). Germline CDR1 and CDR2: LGHNA and YSLEER. The CDR3 length is 15 residues. Trimming pared 0 bases from V and 5 bases from J, leaving 11 bases between. CDR3 nucleotides: TGCGCCAGCAGCCAAGATTGGGGGCGGGACAATGAGCAGTTCTTC. Its protein product is CASSQDWGRDNEQFF.

By proportion, this clonotype is large. The rearrangement joins TRBV20-1 to TRBJ2-7; 9 bases map to TRBD1. CDR3 size: 15 residues. J was trimmed by 3 bases and V by 3 bases; bases with no gene match: 9. Germline CDR1 DFQATT, CDR2 SNEGSKA (reference sequence). The CDR3 DNA follows: TGCAGTGCTAGGCATGATTTGGGACAGGGCTACGAGCAGTACTTC. It specifies CSARHDLGQGYEQYF.